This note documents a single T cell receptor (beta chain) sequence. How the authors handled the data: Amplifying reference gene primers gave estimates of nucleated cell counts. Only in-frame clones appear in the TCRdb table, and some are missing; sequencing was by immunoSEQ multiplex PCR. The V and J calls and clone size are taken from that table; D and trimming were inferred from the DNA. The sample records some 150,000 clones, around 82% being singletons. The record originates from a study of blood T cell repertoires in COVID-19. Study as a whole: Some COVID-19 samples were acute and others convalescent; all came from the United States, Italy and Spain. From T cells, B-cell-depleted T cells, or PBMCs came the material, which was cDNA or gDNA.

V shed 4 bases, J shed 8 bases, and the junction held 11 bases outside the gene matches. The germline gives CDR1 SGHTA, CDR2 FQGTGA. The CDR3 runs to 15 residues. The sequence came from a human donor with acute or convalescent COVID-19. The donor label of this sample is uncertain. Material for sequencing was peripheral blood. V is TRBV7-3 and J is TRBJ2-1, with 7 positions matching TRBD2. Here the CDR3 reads CASSSQAGPGDEQFF. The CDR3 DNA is TGTGCCAGCAGCTCCCAAGCGGGACCTGGGGATGAGCAGTTCTTC. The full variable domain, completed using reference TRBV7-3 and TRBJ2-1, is GAGVSQTPSNKVTEKGKYVELRCDPISGHTALYWYRQSLGQGPEFLIYFQGTGAADDSGLPNDRFFAVRPEGSVSTLKIQRTERGDSAVYLCASSSQAGPGDEQFFGPGTRLTVL.